Listed below are T cell receptor beta chains from one sample, sequenced in a study of OX40 agonist ivuxolimab in advanced cancers. Profiled with immunoSEQ multiplex PCR; TCRdb holds only in-frame clones, not every one. The data hold roughly 64,000 clones, with roughly 80% observed a single time. Sequenced material: CD4+ or CD8+ T cells sorted from blood, taken in a trial of the OX40 agonist ivuxolimab. These receptors all stem from an adult with an advanced solid tumor such as melanoma, head and neck, liver or kidney cancer. Each CDR3 is given with its conserved first and last residue. The D gene is left open where the match is weak. Rows may omit the clone size; those that give it use once, few, many or a size class.

D gene	clone size	V gene	J gene	CDR3 DNA	CDR3 protein
NA	once	TRBV6-1	TRBJ1-4	TGTGCCAGCAGTGAAAGGCCAGTTGAAAAACTGTTTTTT	CASSERPVEKLFF
NA	NA	TRBV7-9	TRBJ1-3	TGTGCCAGCAGCTTAGATAGGCGCTTAGCCTCTGGAAACACCATATATTTT	CASSLDRRLASGNTIYF
NA	once	TRBV9	TRBJ1-2	TGTGCCAGCAGCGTAACCGACGACAGCTATGGCTACACCTTC	CASSVTDDSYGYTF
NA	NA	TRBV25-1	TRBJ2-1	TGTGCCAGCAGTGCTCTCTTTGAGCAGTTCTTC	CASSALFEQFF
NA	NA	TRBV19	TRBJ2-5	TGTGCCAGCGGACGGCTCAGAGAGACCCAGTACTTC	CASGRLRETQYF
TRBD2	NA	TRBV30	TRBJ2-3	TGTGCCTGGCTAGCGGCGGGAGCTGCAGATACGCAGTATTTT	CAWLAAGAADTQYF
NA	once	TRBV7-2	TRBJ1-4	TGTGCCAGCAGTTCTACCCCGGGACAAGGGTATGAAAAACTGTTTTTT	CASSSTPGQGYEKLFF
NA	few	TRBV5-4	TRBJ1-2	TGTGCCAGCAGCTTGGGAGGGACCTATGGCTACACCTTC	CASSLGGTYGYTF
NA	once	TRBV5-1	TRBJ2-7	TGCGCCAGCAGCTTGGTGGTCAGTTCGTACGAGCAGTACTTC	CASSLVVSSYEQYF
TRBD1	NA	TRBV19	TRBJ1-1	TGTGCCAGTAGTTGGACAGGGAGAAGGGCTGAAGCTTTCTTT	CASSWTGRRAEAFF
NA	NA	TRBV2	TRBJ2-1	TGTGCCAGCAGACAACAGGTTAGCTCCTACAATGAGCAGTTCTTC	CASRQQVSSYNEQFF
NA	NA	TRBV19	TRBJ2-6	TGTGCCAGTAGGGGCCAGGGCTCTGGGGCCAACGTCCTGACTTTC	CASRGQGSGANVLTF
NA	NA	TRBV4-3	TRBJ1-5	TGCGCCAGCAGCCAAGTCGTGGGAGGGTACCAGCCCCAGCATTTT	CASSQVVGGYQPQHF
NA	NA	TRBV21-1	TRBJ1-5	TGTGCCAGCAGCAAAGTCACCGGGACAGCGATTCATCAGCCCCAGCATTTT	CASSKVTGTAIHQPQHF
NA	NA	TRBV9	TRBJ2-1	TGTGCCAGCAGCGGAGCAGTGGGCGACCATTGGAGCAATGAGCAGTTCTTC	CASSGAVGDHWSNEQFF
NA	once	TRBV2	TRBJ1-1	TGTGCCAGCAATCGGGGGATGAACACTGAAGCTTTCTTT	CASNRGMNTEAFF
TRBD1	NA	TRBV11-3	TRBJ2-7	TGTGCCAGCAGCTTCACGACAGGGGGCGGATACGAGCAGTACTTC	CASSFTTGGGYEQYF
NA	NA	TRBV29-1	TRBJ1-1	TGCAGCGCGGGTGCCTCTCTGGCTGAAGCTTTCTTT	CSAGASLAEAFF
NA	NA	TRBV7-2	TRBJ2-3	TGTGCCAGCAGCTTAGCGGCTCTGTACACAGATACGCAGTATTTT	CASSLAALYTDTQYF
NA	medium-sized	TRBV5-1	TRBJ1-2	TGCGCCAGCAGCTTGAATGGGTTAGGCTACACCTTC	CASSLNGLGYTF
NA	NA	TRBV7-9	TRBJ2-7	TGTGCCAGCAGCTTAGCGAGGTACGAGCAGTACTTC	CASSLARYEQYF
NA	once	TRBV11-3	TRBJ1-1	TGTGCCAGCAGCTTAGATCTGGGGAAAGCTTTCTTT	CASSLDLGKAFF
NA	NA	TRBV11-2	TRBJ2-7	TGTGCCAGCAGCTTAGGTGGGGGGGCTACGTACGAGCAGTACTTC	CASSLGGGATYEQYF
NA	NA	TRBV29-1	TRBJ2-3	TGCAGCGTTGTGGGGTTTTCGACAGATACGCAGTATTTT	CSVVGFSTDTQYF
NA	NA	TRBV6-5	TRBJ2-7	TGTGCCAGCCGGGTTACCTACGAGCAGTACTTC	CASRVTYEQYF
NA	NA	TRBV18	TRBJ2-7	TGTGCCAGCTCACCCCCTAGCAGCTACGAGCAGTACTTC	CASSPPSSYEQYF
NA	NA	TRBV6-1	TRBJ2-7	TGTGCCAGCAGTGAATCCCCCCAGGGTTCGTACGAGCAGTACTTC	CASSESPQGSYEQYF
TRBD2	once	TRBV7-6	TRBJ2-1	TGTGCCAGCAGCTTAGGACTAGCGGGAGCGGTTGAGCAGTTCTTC	CASSLGLAGAVEQFF
NA	many	TRBV4-3	TRBJ2-5	TGCGCCAGCAGCCAAGATCGCGGACAGACCCAGTACTTC	CASSQDRGQTQYF
TRBD2	NA	TRBV6-5	TRBJ2-2	TGTGCCAGCAGTGGGGGACTACTGACTACCGGGGAGCTGTTTTTT	CASSGGLLTTGELFF
TRBD1	NA	TRBV30	TRBJ2-7	TGTGCCATGTATGGGACAGGGGTCTACGAGCAGTACTTC	CAMYGTGVYEQYF
NA	NA	TRBV7-3	TRBJ2-1	TGTGCCAGCAGCATACAGGGCCCTACCGCCTACTACAATGAGCAGTTCTTC	CASSIQGPTAYYNEQFF
NA	NA	TRBV5-1	TRBJ1-1	TGCGCCAGCAGCTTGAGGTTGAACACTGAAGCTTTCTTT	CASSLRLNTEAFF
NA	NA	TRBV6-5	TRBJ2-7	TGTGCCAGCAGTCTTGACCCTGAAGCCTACGAGCAGTACTTC	CASSLDPEAYEQYF
NA	NA	TRBV16	TRBJ2-1	TGTGCCAGCAGCCAATCGGGATTTTCGGGACAAGAGCAGTTCTTC	CASSQSGFSGQEQFF
NA	NA	TRBV10-3	TRBJ2-7	TGTGCCATCAGTGACCCCTCTCGGGGTGGAGGGTACAACGAGCAGTACTTC	CAISDPSRGGGYNEQYF
TRBD1	NA	TRBV7-9	TRBJ1-3	TGTGCCAGCAGCTCTGTGGCCGGGACAGTTTTT	CASSSVAGTVF
TRBD1	NA	TRBV7-2	TRBJ2-7	TGTGCCAGCAGCTTAGCTGGGACAGCCTCCTACGAGCAGTACTTC	CASSLAGTASYEQYF
NA	NA	TRBV6-1	TRBJ2-7	TGTGCCAGCAGCCAGGGTTTGAACTACTACGAGCAGTACTTC	CASSQGLNYYEQYF
NA	few	TRBV5-5	TRBJ1-1	TGTGCCAGCAGCTTGCGGGTTTTGAACACTGAAGCTTTCTTT	CASSLRVLNTEAFF
NA	NA	TRBV15	TRBJ2-1	TGTGCCACCAGCAGAGATTTTAGCGAGTACAATGAGCAGTTCTTC	CATSRDFSEYNEQFF
NA	NA	TRBV19	TRBJ2-3	TGTGCCAGTAGTAGGAGGGTAAGGGGCACAGATACGCAGTATTTT	CASSRRVRGTDTQYF
NA	NA	TRBV18	TRBJ1-1	TGTGCCAGCTCACCACCGCCCTACACTGAAGCTTTCTTT	CASSPPPYTEAFF
TRBD1	NA	TRBV6-6	TRBJ2-1	TGTGCCAGCAGTTACGGGGACAGTACCTACAATGAGCAGTTCTTC	CASSYGDSTYNEQFF
NA	NA	TRBV6-5	TRBJ2-7	TGTGCCAGCAGACGAGGTATTCCGTCCTACGAGCAGTACTTC	CASRRGIPSYEQYF
TRBD2	NA	TRBV7-2	TRBJ2-5	TGTGCCAGCAGCTTAGGTAGCGGGGGCCCCAAGTACTTC	CASSLGSGGPKYF
NA	NA	TRBV11-1	TRBJ2-3	TGTGCCAGCAGCCCCGGGTTGGATACGCAGTATTTT	CASSPGLDTQYF
NA	NA	TRBV5-1	TRBJ2-2	TGCGCCAGCAGCCAATCGACTATGAACACCGGGGAGCTGTTTTTT	CASSQSTMNTGELFF
TRBD1	NA	TRBV27	TRBJ1-1	TGTGCCAGCAGTTTATCGGGACAGGGGGTCCCCACTGAAGCTTTCTTT	CASSLSGQGVPTEAFF
NA	NA	TRBV5-6	TRBJ2-1	TGTGCCAGCAGCTACGGAGGGCCGGGGCAGTTCTTC	CASSYGGPGQFF
TRBD2	once	TRBV20-1	TRBJ2-7	TGCAGTCCCCCGGGGGGGAACTTC	CSPPGGNF
TRBD1	NA	TRBV6-5	TRBJ1-5	TGTGCCAGCAGGACAGGGGATAGCAATCAGCCCCAGCATTTT	CASRTGDSNQPQHF
TRBD2	NA	TRBV18	TRBJ2-1	TGTGCCAGCTCAAATAGCGGGAGCTCCTACAATGAGCAGTTCTTC	CASSNSGSSYNEQFF
NA	NA	TRBV18	TRBJ1-5	TGTGCCAGCTCACCCTCCCGAGGGGGAAGCAATCAGCCCCAGCATTTT	CASSPSRGGSNQPQHF
TRBD2	once	TRBV4-2	TRBJ2-5	TGTGCCAGCAGCCCGACGGGAGGGAGAGAAGAGACCCAGTACTTC	CASSPTGGREETQYF
TRBD2	NA	TRBV30	TRBJ2-7	TGTGCCTGGACTAGCGGGGTTACCTACGAGCAGTACTTC	CAWTSGVTYEQYF
NA	NA	TRBV4-1	TRBJ2-3	TGCGCCAGCAGCCGAAGGGGGATTCAGCAGAGCGACACAGATACGCAGTATTTT	CASSRRGIQQSDTDTQYF